This passage covers 20 T cell receptor beta chains from one sample sequenced in a study of shared clonotypes between healthy human individuals. CD45RO negativity and positive selection for CCR7 defined naive CD8 cells, a population that excluded terminally differentiated effector memory CD45RA+ cells. The data were produced by immunoSEQ multiplex PCR, yet TCRdb's version contains in-frame clones alone and is incomplete. The repertoire holds about 870,000 clones, with 92% as singletons. The sample comprised naive CD8+ T cells sorted from blood. The receptors derive from a man aged 25-45 years in good health.

The chain couples TRBV11-2 to TRBJ2-1; no clear D. The germline V and J ends were trimmed by 3 bases and 4 bases, with 13 bases remaining between them. There are 15 residues in the CDR3. Germline CDR1 and CDR2: SGHAT and FQNNGV. The CDR3 DNA sequence: TGTGCCAGCAGCTTGAGACCCGGGCAGTACAATGAGCAGTTCTTC. It codes for CASSLRPGQYNEQFF.

The chain recombines TRBV27 with TRBJ2-1; TRBD2 matches at 12 bases. After removal of 4 bases from V and 4 bases from J, the junction contained 5 bases not matched to a gene. Looked up from germline, CDR1 is MNHEY and CDR2 is SMNVEV (reference sequence). The CDR3 loop spans 16 amino acids. For the CDR3, the DNA is TGTGCCAGCAGTTCTACTAGCGGGAGGATTTACAATGAGCAGTTCTTC. Encoded protein: CASSSTSGRIYNEQFF.

This clone occurred once. V and J are TRBV7-9 and TRBJ2-5; 12 nucleotides line up with TRBD2. The ends lost 7 bases at V and 2 bases at J; junction bases unmatched: 8. CDR3 length: 16 residues. Germline V lookup: CDR1 SEHNR, CDR2 FQNEAQ (reference sequence). CDR3 in DNA: TGTGCCAGCACCTCTCTAGCGGGAGGGTGGCAAGAGACCCAGTACTTC. This codes for CASTSLAGGWQETQYF.

The rearrangement links TRBV9 to TRBJ1-1, with 8 nucleotides matching TRBD1. Germline CDR1 is SGDLS and CDR2 is YYNGEE. This CDR3 comprises 14 residues. With V trimmed by 5 bases and J by 8 bases, 11 bases remained unmatched. CDR3 protein: CASRPPGTGIEAFF. CDR3 nucleotides: TGTGCCAGCAGACCGCCCGGGACAGGCATAGAAGCTTTCTTT.

This clone was counted once. The chain has TRBV27 and TRBJ2-5; the D gene is possibly TRBD2 (6 bases). Trimming took off 5 bases at V and 1 base at J, with 14 bases between the two ends. Germline loops: CDR1 MNHEY, CDR2 SMNVEV (reference sequence). The CDR3 is 15 residues long. This CDR3 reads CASSAGTVLQETQYF. CDR3 coding DNA: TGTGCCAGCAGTGCCGGGACTGTTCTCCAAGAGACCCAGTACTTC.

The V gene is TRBV7-2, the J gene TRBJ2-7; D unresolved. The germline gives CDR1 SGHTA, CDR2 FQGNSA. V was cut by 1 base and J by 3 bases, with 13 bases left in between. The CDR3 totals 15 residues. CDR3: CASSLGWETGYEQYF. CDR3 nucleotide sequence: TGTGCCAGCAGCTTAGGTTGGGAAACGGGCTACGAGCAGTACTTC.

The chain recombines TRBV20-1 with TRBJ2-1, with unresolved D. Germline V gives CDR1 DFQATT, CDR2 SNEGSKA (reference sequence). With 4 bases removed from V and 7 bases from J, the gap between germline ends came to 8 bases. The CDR3 spans 11 residues. CDR3 DNA: TGCAGTGCTAACTCATTAAATGAGCAGTTCTTC. Translated, it gives CSANSLNEQFF.

V and J are TRBV10-1 and TRBJ2-7; D gene uncertain. This CDR3 comprises 14 residues. Deletions cut 0 bases from V and 3 bases from J, with 9 bases between. CDR1 and CDR2 (germline): WNHNN, SYGVQD (reference sequence). The DNA of the CDR3 is TGCGCCAGCAGTGAGTCGAACGAATTCTACGAGCAGTACTTC. Protein product: CASSESNEFYEQYF.

The chain carries TRBV14 and TRBJ2-5; D is unclear. This CDR3 comprises 17 residues. The germline V and J ends were trimmed by 2 bases and 4 bases, with 20 bases remaining between them. Germline CDR1 and CDR2: SGHDN and FVKESK. The CDR3 reads CASSQKQPPRFGETQYF. The DNA for the CDR3 is TGTGCCAGCAGCCAAAAGCAACCCCCTCGTTTTGGAGAGACCCAGTACTTC.

The V and J genes are TRBV11-2 and TRBJ2-7; D assignment may be TRBD1 or TRBD2 (5 bases each). Per germline, CDR1 SGHAT and CDR2 FQNNGV. This CDR3 comprises 14 residues. The germline V and J ends were trimmed by 1 base and 3 bases, with 10 bases remaining between them. The CDR3 reads CASSLVRGNYEQYF. CDR3 nucleotides: TGTGCCAGCAGCTTAGTACGGGGCAACTACGAGCAGTACTTC. Variable domain in full (rest from reference TRBV11-2 and TRBJ2-7): EAGVAQSPRYKIIEKRQSVAFWCNPISGHATLYWYQQILGQGPKLLIQFQNNGVVDDSQLPKDRFSAERLKGVDSTLKIQPAKLEDSAVYLCASSLVRGNYEQYFGPGTRLTVT.

V usage is TRBV2 and J usage is TRBJ2-1; D is perhaps TRBD2 (6 bases). Trimming removed 10 bases at V and 7 bases at J, with 11 bases between. The germline gives CDR1 SNHLY, CDR2 FYNNEI. The CDR3 is made up of 11 amino acids. CDR3: CAIPGGNEQFF. CDR3 in DNA: TGTGCCATTCCCGGAGGGAATGAGCAGTTCTTC.

This chain links TRBV7-3 with TRBJ1-5, with 10 bases aligning to TRBD1. With V trimmed by 1 base and J by 0 bases, 6 bases remained unmatched. Germline CDR1 reads SGHTA; CDR2 reads FQGTGA. The CDR3 sequence is 18 residues long. As DNA, the CDR3 is TGTGCCAGCAGCTTAAAACCGGGACAGGGGTATAGCAATCAGCCCCAGCATTTT. Protein sequence: CASSLKPGQGYSNQPQHF.

The chain employs TRBV28 and TRBJ2-3; TRBD2 aligns across 9 bases. V was clipped by 2 bases and J by 0 bases; unmatched bases: 3. The CDR3 is 16 amino acids. CDR1 is MDHEN and CDR2 is SYDVKM in the germline V gene. The CDR3 coding sequence is TGTGCCAGCAGTTTAGAAGGGACTAGCAGCACAGATACGCAGTATTTT. Its translation is CASSLEGTSSTDTQYF.

The rearrangement uses TRBV2 and TRBJ1-1; the D is unclear. In germline, CDR1 is SNHLY, CDR2 FYNNEI. Trimming pared 3 bases from V and 0 bases from J, leaving 11 bases between. The CDR3 loop spans 15 amino acids. The CDR3 sequence: CASSEAVDMNTEAFF. CDR3 in DNA: TGTGCCAGCAGTGAGGCAGTAGACATGAACACTGAAGCTTTCTTT.

CDR3 nucleotide sequence: TGCGCCAGCAGCTTGGTTAGGGGCGAGCAGTACTTC. Protein product: CASSLVRGEQYF. V gene TRBV5-1 combines with J gene TRBJ2-7, with D possibly TRBD1 on 5 matching bases. This CDR3 spans 12 amino acids. Germline V gene data show CDR1 as SGHRS and CDR2 as YFSETQ. Trimming stripped 0 bases from V and 6 bases from J, with 7 bases between.

This chain links TRBV7-2 with TRBJ2-7; weak D call: TRBD2 (6 bases). Between the trimmed V and J ends, which lost 0 bases and 3 bases, there was a span of 12 bases. The CDR3 is made up of 15 amino acids. The V gene's germline CDR1 is SGHTA and CDR2 FQGNSA. CDR3 sequence (DNA): TGTGCCAGCAGCTTAGCGGCGGGGCGAGACTACGAGCAGTACTTC. Its protein is CASSLAAGRDYEQYF.

The genes are TRBV5-1 and TRBJ2-6; no firm D call. Germline CDR1 SGHRS, CDR2 YFSETQ. CDR3 length: 15 amino acids. V lost 0 bases and J lost 4, with 8 bases in between. In DNA, the CDR3 is TGCGCCAGCAGCTTGGAAGTCTCCGGGGCCAACGTCCTGACTTTC. It yields the protein CASSLEVSGANVLTF.

The chain carries TRBV18 and TRBJ2-3, with a tentative D call TRBD2 (6 bases). The length of the CDR3 is 16 residues. Per the germline V gene, CDR1 is KGHSH and CDR2 is LQKENI. V was pared by 3 bases and J by 5 bases, with 18 bases between. CDR3 sequence reads: CASSPNSLAEGDTQYF. CDR3 bases: TGTGCCAGCTCACCGAATTCTTTAGCGGAAGGAGATACGCAGTATTTT.

The genes are TRBV7-9 and TRBJ2-7; D gene uncertain. CDR3 size: 12 residues. V was shortened by 2 bases and J by 6 bases, with 8 bases between the two germline ends. Per the germline V gene, CDR1 is SEHNR and CDR2 is FQNEAQ (reference sequence). CDR3 in DNA: TGTGCCAGCAGCTTATCTGGGTTCGAGCAGTACTTC. Protein: CASSLSGFEQYF.

The chain recombines TRBV10-3 with TRBJ2-7; tentative D call: TRBD1 (5 bases). Trimming shortened V by 7 bases and J by 3 bases, and 13 bases separated the two germline ends. Per germline, CDR1 ENHRY and CDR2 SYGVKD. The CDR3 runs 13 residues. CDR3 amino acids: CAITDSPNYEQYF. CDR3 DNA sequence: TGTGCCATCACCGACAGTCCCAACTACGAGCAGTACTTC.